The rows below give T cell receptor beta chains drawn from one sample of a study of blood T cell repertoires in COVID-19. Sequenced by immunoSEQ multiplex PCR; TCRdb stores in-frame clones only, minus some. The sample lists more than 300,000 clones; roughly 90% were seen once. The specimen was PBMCs or T cells enriched from blood (not recorded which). The receptors originated from a woman under 40 who had been exposed to COVID-19. CDR3s include the opening cysteine and the closing phenylalanine or tryptophan. D genes are given only for firm matches. Size tells how often a clone was seen (once, few, many) or the class of an expanded clone, and some rows leave it out.

j_gene: TRBJ2-1; d_gene: NA; abundance: NA; v_gene: TRBV4-3; CDR3aa: CASSQDGLNNEQFF; CDR3nt: TGCGCCAGCAGCCAAGACGGACTCAACAATGAGCAGTTCTTC
j_gene: TRBJ1-2; d_gene: TRBD1; abundance: NA; v_gene: TRBV6-5; CDR3aa: CASSYSGTGVYGYTF; CDR3nt: TGTGCCAGCAGTTACTCCGGGACAGGGGTTTATGGCTACACCTTC
j_gene: TRBJ2-1; d_gene: TRBD2; abundance: NA; v_gene: TRBV6-2/TRBV6-3; CDR3aa: CASSRRGLAGAYNEQFF; CDR3nt: TGTGCCAGCAGCCGTCGGGGACTAGCGGGGGCTTACAATGAGCAGTTCTTC
j_gene: TRBJ1-2; d_gene: NA; abundance: NA; v_gene: TRBV29-1; CDR3aa: CSSTRNSNGYTF; CDR3nt: TGCAGCTCCACCCGAAACTCGAATGGCTACACCTTC
j_gene: TRBJ2-7; d_gene: TRBD2; abundance: NA; v_gene: TRBV5-5; CDR3aa: CASSDLAGAFEQYF; CDR3nt: TGTGCCAGCAGCGACCTAGCGGGAGCTTTCGAACAGTACTTC
j_gene: TRBJ1-4; d_gene: NA; abundance: NA; v_gene: TRBV4-1; CDR3aa: CASSLRQSSNEKLFF; CDR3nt: TGCGCCAGCAGCCTCAGACAGTCCTCTAATGAAAAACTGTTTTTT
j_gene: TRBJ1-2; d_gene: NA; abundance: once; v_gene: TRBV10-3; CDR3aa: CAISVQGANYGYTF; CDR3nt: TGTGCCATCAGTGTGCAGGGCGCTAACTATGGCTACACCTTC
j_gene: TRBJ1-4; d_gene: NA; abundance: NA; v_gene: TRBV15; CDR3aa: CATSRDGRVEEKLFF; CDR3nt: TGTGCCACCAGCAGAGATGGCAGGGTGGAGGAAAAACTGTTTTTT
j_gene: TRBJ2-7; d_gene: NA; abundance: NA; v_gene: TRBV10-3; CDR3aa: CAISDSSYEQYF; CDR3nt: TGTGCCATCAGTGATAGCAGCTACGAGCAGTACTTC
j_gene: TRBJ1-1; d_gene: TRBD1; abundance: NA; v_gene: TRBV5-1; CDR3aa: CASSHGTVNTEAFF; CDR3nt: TGCGCCAGCAGCCACGGGACAGTTAACACTGAAGCTTTCTTT
j_gene: TRBJ1-5; d_gene: NA; abundance: NA; v_gene: TRBV7-9; CDR3aa: CASSLGQLRPQHF; CDR3nt: TGTGCCAGCAGCTTAGGACAGTTAAGGCCCCAGCATTTT
j_gene: TRBJ1-1; d_gene: NA; abundance: NA; v_gene: TRBV4-2; CDR3aa: CASDRGTLNTEAFF; CDR3nt: TGTGCCAGCGACCGAGGGACATTGAACACTGAAGCTTTCTTT
j_gene: TRBJ1-5; d_gene: NA; abundance: NA; v_gene: TRBV6-5; CDR3aa: CASSPGRSNQPQHF; CDR3nt: TGTGCCAGCAGTCCCGGGAGGAGCAATCAGCCCCAGCATTTT
j_gene: TRBJ2-3; d_gene: NA; abundance: NA; v_gene: TRBV4-2; CDR3aa: CASDDNAGGADTQYF; CDR3nt: TGTGCCAGCGACGACAACGCCGGAGGGGCAGATACGCAGTATTTT
j_gene: TRBJ2-3; d_gene: TRBD2; abundance: NA; v_gene: TRBV7-7; CDR3aa: CASTEGTSQGDTQYF; CDR3nt: TGTGCCAGCACCGAAGGGACTAGCCAAGGAGATACGCAGTATTTT
j_gene: TRBJ1-2; d_gene: TRBD1; abundance: NA; v_gene: TRBV5-1; CDR3aa: CASSFSGTGLDGYTF; CDR3nt: TGCGCCAGCAGCTTCTCCGGGACAGGGTTAGATGGCTACACCTTC
j_gene: TRBJ1-5; d_gene: NA; abundance: NA; v_gene: TRBV24-1; CDR3aa: CATSDSRVGNQPQHF; CDR3nt: TGTGCCACCAGTGATTCCAGGGTCGGGAATCAGCCCCAGCATTTT
j_gene: TRBJ2-2; d_gene: NA; abundance: NA; v_gene: TRBV6-2/TRBV6-3; CDR3aa: CASSRDTGELFF; CDR3nt: TGTGCCAGCAGTCGAGACACCGGGGAGCTGTTTTTT
j_gene: TRBJ2-3; d_gene: NA; abundance: once; v_gene: TRBV18; CDR3aa: CASSPPKRAGSPDTQYF; CDR3nt: TGTGCCAGCTCACCACCGAAAAGGGCGGGAAGTCCAGATACGCAGTATTTT
j_gene: TRBJ1-1; d_gene: NA; abundance: NA; v_gene: TRBV3-1/TRBV3-2; CDR3aa: CASSLVRGGTEAFF; CDR3nt: TGTGCCAGCAGCCTCGTCAGGGGTGGGACTGAAGCTTTCTTT
j_gene: TRBJ1-2; d_gene: NA; abundance: NA; v_gene: TRBV11-2; CDR3aa: CASSLEGGHGYTF; CDR3nt: TGTGCCAGCAGCTTAGAGGGGGGGCATGGCTACACCTTC
j_gene: TRBJ2-7; d_gene: NA; abundance: NA; v_gene: TRBV7-2; CDR3aa: CASSHLLRVSSYEQYF; CDR3nt: TGTGCCAGCAGCCACTTACTTAGAGTGAGCTCCTACGAGCAGTACTTC
j_gene: TRBJ1-6; d_gene: TRBD1; abundance: NA; v_gene: TRBV6-5; CDR3aa: CASSPRQGSNSPLHF; CDR3nt: TGTGCCAGCAGTCCTCGACAGGGTAGTAATTCACCCCTCCACTTT
j_gene: TRBJ1-1; d_gene: NA; abundance: once; v_gene: TRBV25-1; CDR3aa: CASSELREAFF; CDR3nt: TGTGCCAGCAGTGAATTGAGGGAAGCTTTCTTT
j_gene: TRBJ1-3; d_gene: TRBD1; abundance: NA; v_gene: TRBV7-8; CDR3aa: CASSLRTGWGNTIYF; CDR3nt: TGTGCCAGCAGCTTAAGGACAGGGTGGGGAAACACCATATATTTT
j_gene: TRBJ1-4; d_gene: TRBD1; abundance: medium-sized; v_gene: TRBV7-9; CDR3aa: CASERTGSSEKLFF; CDR3nt: TGTGCCAGCGAGAGGACAGGTTCGAGCGAAAAACTGTTTTTT
j_gene: TRBJ2-5; d_gene: NA; abundance: NA; v_gene: TRBV18; CDR3aa: CASSALAGETQYF; CDR3nt: TGTGCCAGCTCAGCCCTTGCGGGAGAGACCCAGTACTTC
j_gene: TRBJ1-4; d_gene: TRBD1; abundance: few; v_gene: TRBV9; CDR3aa: CASSVGTGATNEKLFF; CDR3nt: TGTGCCAGCAGCGTAGGAACAGGGGCAACTAATGAAAAACTGTTTTTT
j_gene: TRBJ1-5; d_gene: NA; abundance: NA; v_gene: TRBV5-5; CDR3aa: CASSWRDQPQHF; CDR3nt: TGTGCCAGCAGTTGGAGGGATCAGCCCCAGCATTTT
j_gene: TRBJ1-6; d_gene: NA; abundance: NA; v_gene: TRBV14; CDR3aa: CASSQNRDSPLHF; CDR3nt: TGTGCCAGCAGCCAAAACAGGGATTCACCCCTCCACTTT
j_gene: TRBJ1-6; d_gene: NA; abundance: NA; v_gene: TRBV11-2; CDR3aa: CASSPGLNSPLHF; CDR3nt: TGTGCCAGCAGCCCGGGACTGAATTCACCCCTCCACTTT
j_gene: TRBJ1-1; d_gene: NA; abundance: NA; v_gene: TRBV2; CDR3aa: CASSEDRNTEAFF; CDR3nt: TGTGCCAGCAGCGAAGACAGAAACACTGAAGCTTTCTTT
j_gene: TRBJ1-3; d_gene: TRBD1; abundance: once; v_gene: TRBV24-1; CDR3aa: CATSDPTGAGNTIYF; CDR3nt: TGTGCCACCAGTGATCCTACAGGGGCCGGAAACACCATATATTTT
j_gene: TRBJ1-2; d_gene: TRBD1; abundance: NA; v_gene: TRBV18; CDR3aa: CASSPGGRGTYGYTF; CDR3nt: TGTGCCAGCTCACCAGGCGGCAGGGGGACCTATGGCTACACCTTC
j_gene: TRBJ1-2; d_gene: NA; abundance: NA; v_gene: TRBV6-5; CDR3aa: CASRPGGRGNGYTF; CDR3nt: TGTGCCAGCAGGCCGGGCGGCAGGGGCAACGGCTACACCTTC
j_gene: TRBJ1-2; d_gene: NA; abundance: NA; v_gene: TRBV6-4; CDR3aa: CASSDSWGRDGYTF; CDR3nt: TGTGCCAGCAGTGACTCATGGGGCAGGGATGGCTACACCTTC
j_gene: TRBJ2-7; d_gene: NA; abundance: NA; v_gene: TRBV7-9; CDR3aa: CASSPILSSYEQYF; CDR3nt: TGTGCCAGCAGCCCCATTTTGAGCTCCTACGAGCAGTACTTC
j_gene: TRBJ1-2; d_gene: NA; abundance: NA; v_gene: TRBV14; CDR3aa: CASRRNSNYGYTF; CDR3nt: TGTGCCAGCAGACGAAACAGTAACTATGGCTACACCTTC
j_gene: TRBJ2-7; d_gene: TRBD1; abundance: few; v_gene: TRBV2; CDR3aa: CASSSGTGMIWQYF; CDR3nt: TGTGCCAGCAGTTCCGGGACAGGGATGATCTGGCAGTACTTC
j_gene: TRBJ2-7; d_gene: TRBD1; abundance: NA; v_gene: TRBV5-1; CDR3aa: CASSLGGTEGYEQYF; CDR3nt: TGCGCCAGCAGCTTGGGAGGGACAGAAGGCTACGAGCAGTACTTC
j_gene: TRBJ2-3; d_gene: NA; abundance: once; v_gene: TRBV6-5; CDR3aa: CASIPPGTDTQYF; CDR3nt: TGTGCCAGCATCCCCCCGGGGACAGATACGCAGTATTTT
j_gene: TRBJ1-4; d_gene: TRBD1; abundance: NA; v_gene: TRBV27; CDR3aa: CASKMGQAPEKLFF; CDR3nt: TGTGCCAGCAAAATGGGACAGGCGCCCGAAAAACTGTTTTTT
j_gene: TRBJ2-1; d_gene: TRBD2; abundance: NA; v_gene: TRBV5-1; CDR3aa: CASSYGTSGYNEQFF; CDR3nt: TGCGCCAGCAGCTACGGGACTAGCGGGTACAATGAGCAGTTCTTC
j_gene: TRBJ1-2; d_gene: NA; abundance: NA; v_gene: TRBV7-2; CDR3aa: CASSSGTLVYGYTF; CDR3nt: TGTGCCAGCAGCTCCGGGACATTAGTTTATGGCTACACCTTC
j_gene: TRBJ2-1; d_gene: NA; abundance: NA; v_gene: TRBV12-3/TRBV12-4; CDR3aa: CASSFITGNEQFF; CDR3nt: TGTGCCAGCAGTTTCATAACGGGGAACGAGCAGTTCTTC
j_gene: TRBJ1-4; d_gene: TRBD1; abundance: NA; v_gene: TRBV7-9; CDR3aa: CASSFQGQGFLFVEKLFF; CDR3nt: TGTGCCAGCAGCTTTCAGGGACAGGGTTTCCTTTTTGTTGAAAAACTGTTTTTT
j_gene: TRBJ2-1; d_gene: TRBD2; abundance: NA; v_gene: TRBV29-1; CDR3aa: CSVVGGSGGESNEQFF; CDR3nt: TGCAGCGTTGTTGGCGGTAGCGGGGGGGAAAGCAATGAGCAGTTCTTC
j_gene: TRBJ2-1; d_gene: TRBD2; abundance: NA; v_gene: TRBV27; CDR3aa: CASSPSSGSYNEQFF; CDR3nt: TGTGCCAGCAGTCCCTCTAGCGGGAGCTACAATGAGCAGTTCTTC